This T cell receptor (beta chain) was identified in a study of blood T cell repertoires in COVID-19. About the research overall: Material from acute and convalescent COVID-19 was sourced from the United States, Italy and Spain. PBMCs, B-cell-depleted T cells, or T cells were the source of the cDNA or gDNA that made up the material.

Per the original data handling: Using reference gene primer amplification, nucleated cell counts were estimated. Repertoires were generated with immunoSEQ multiplex PCR, while TCRdb's copy carries only in-frame clones and drops some. D and trimming were read from the DNA, whereas the V and J calls and clone size are those reported in that table. This sample carries roughly 250,000 clones, roughly 77% of them seen once, and the ten largest clones take approximately 3.2%. The CDR3 spans 14 residues. The ends were cut back, 5 bases at V and 3 bases at J, with 10 bases in the middle. Germline V gene sequence: CDR1 SGHTA, CDR2 FQGTGA.

This TCR was sampled from a woman of 80 years or more with acute or convalescent COVID-19. The sample consisted of peripheral blood. V and J are TRBV7-3 and TRBJ2-2; D may be TRBD2 (5 bases). CDR3 sequence: CASSRGADTGELFF. The DNA of the CDR3 is TGTGCCAGCAGCCGGGGTGCGGACACCGGGGAGCTGTTTTTT.